This passage covers 5 T cell receptor beta chains from one sample sequenced in a study of PD-1 blockade in classical Hodgkin lymphoma. Noted time point: cycle 4 day 1 (C4D1), after five to seven weeks of nivolumab. Relapse was seen in all patients after autologous stem cell transplantation, and brentuximab vedotin exposure was variable. Sequencing used immunoSEQ multiplex PCR; TCRdb keeps in-frame clones, though not all of them. The table lists about 27,000 clones, 72% of them singletons. The sample here was peripheral blood mononuclear cells (PBMCs), taken before the fourth cycle of nivolumab. These receptors were taken from a human donor with classical Hodgkin lymphoma.

V and J are TRBV27 and TRBJ1-2, with TRBD1 matching over 10 bases. Germline lookup yields CDR1 MNHEY and CDR2 SMNVEV (reference sequence). The CDR3 is 13 amino acids. With V trimmed by 9 bases and J by 4 bases, 5 bases remained unmatched. The CDR3 sequence: CASSRDRGYGYTF. In DNA form, the CDR3 reads TGTGCCAGTTCGAGGGACAGGGGCTATGGCTACACCTTC.

The V and J genes are TRBV19 and TRBJ1-1; D is unclear. Germline-derived CDR1 and CDR2 are LNHDA and SQIVND (reference sequence). Trimming pared 5 bases from V and 0 bases from J, leaving 7 bases between. CDR3 length: 13 amino acids. The DNA of the CDR3 is TGTGCCAGTAGTGTATCGGTGAACACTGAAGCTTTCTTT. As protein: CASSVSVNTEAFF.

This clone was counted a few times. The gene calls are TRBV7-8 and TRBJ2-3; the D gene is possibly TRBD1 (5 bases). This CDR3 comprises 16 residues. Germline loops: CDR1 SGHVS, CDR2 FQNEAQ. Trimming took 3 bases from V and 5 from J, leaving 18 bases between them. This chain's CDR3 is CASSFYGGQERDTQYF. In DNA, the CDR3 is TGTGCCAGCAGCTTCTATGGTGGACAAGAGAGAGATACGCAGTATTTT.

The V call is TRBV9, the J call TRBJ1-1; 7 positions match TRBD1. J lost 4 bases, V lost 4 bases, and 4 bases had no gene match. Per germline, CDR1 SGDLS and CDR2 YYNGEE. This CDR3 region has 13 residues. The CDR3 sequence: CASSSGGGTEAFF. CDR3 sequence (DNA): TGTGCCAGCAGCTCAGGGGGGGGCACTGAAGCTTTCTTT. Based on the CDR3 plus reference TRBV9 and TRBJ1-1, the full variable domain is DSGVTQTPKHLITATGQRVTLRCSPRSGDLSVYWYQQSLDQGLQFLIQYYNGEERAKGNILERFSAQQFPDLHSELNLSSLELGDSALYFCASSSGGGTEAFFGQGTRLTVV.

The chain is built from TRBV18 and TRBJ2-5, with D uncertain. This CDR3 contains 13 residues. V shed 2 bases and J shed 0 bases, with 4 bases lying between them. Germline CDR1 reads KGHSH; CDR2 reads LQKENI. CDR3 sequence reads: CASSPNYQETQYF. In DNA, the CDR3 is TGTGCCAGCTCACCAAATTACCAAGAGACCCAGTACTTC.